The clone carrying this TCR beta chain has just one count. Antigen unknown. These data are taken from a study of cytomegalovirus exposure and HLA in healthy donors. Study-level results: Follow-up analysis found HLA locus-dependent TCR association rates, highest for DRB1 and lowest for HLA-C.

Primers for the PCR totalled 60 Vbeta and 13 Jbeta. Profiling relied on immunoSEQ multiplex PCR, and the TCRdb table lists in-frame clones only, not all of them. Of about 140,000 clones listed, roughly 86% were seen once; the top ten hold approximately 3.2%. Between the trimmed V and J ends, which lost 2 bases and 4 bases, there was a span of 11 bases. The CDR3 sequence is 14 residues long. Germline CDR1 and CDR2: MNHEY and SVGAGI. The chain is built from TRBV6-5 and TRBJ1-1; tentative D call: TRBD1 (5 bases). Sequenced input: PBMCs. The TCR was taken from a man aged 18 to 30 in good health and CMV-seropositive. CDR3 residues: CASSYGGRSTEAFF. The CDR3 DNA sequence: TGTGCCAGCAGTTACGGGGGGAGGAGCACTGAAGCTTTCTTT.